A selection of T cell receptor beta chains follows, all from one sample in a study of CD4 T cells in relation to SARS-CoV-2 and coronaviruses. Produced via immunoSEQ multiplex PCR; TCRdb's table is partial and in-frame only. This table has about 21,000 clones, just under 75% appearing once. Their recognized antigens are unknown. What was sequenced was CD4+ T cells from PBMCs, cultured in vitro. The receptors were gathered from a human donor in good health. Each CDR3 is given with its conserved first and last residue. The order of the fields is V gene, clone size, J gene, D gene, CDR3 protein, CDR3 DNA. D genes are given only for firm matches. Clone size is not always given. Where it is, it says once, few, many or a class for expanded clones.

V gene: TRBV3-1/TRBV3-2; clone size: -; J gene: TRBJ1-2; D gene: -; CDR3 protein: CASSLGSGNYGYTF; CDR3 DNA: TGTGCCAGCAGCCTAGGGTCTGGAAACTATGGCTACACCTTC
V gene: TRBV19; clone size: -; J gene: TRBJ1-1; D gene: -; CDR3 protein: CASSDQAGTEAFF; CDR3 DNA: TGTGCCAGTAGTGATCAGGCGGGCACTGAAGCTTTCTTT
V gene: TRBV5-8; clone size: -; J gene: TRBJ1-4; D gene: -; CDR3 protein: CASSLKQGISEKLFF; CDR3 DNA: TGTGCCAGCAGCTTAAAACAGGGAATTAGTGAAAAACTGTTTTTT
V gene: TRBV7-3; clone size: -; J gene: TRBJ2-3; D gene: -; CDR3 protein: CASSLAGGATDTQYF; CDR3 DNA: TGTGCCAGCAGCTTAGCTGGCGGCGCAACAGATACGCAGTATTTT
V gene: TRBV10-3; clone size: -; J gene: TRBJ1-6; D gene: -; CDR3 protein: CATVQAGARSPLHF; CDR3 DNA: TGTGCCACCGTTCAGGCGGGCGCTCGGTCACCCCTCCACTTT
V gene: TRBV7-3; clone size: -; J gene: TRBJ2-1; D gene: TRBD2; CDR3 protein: CASSPRSPLAGPRDEQFF; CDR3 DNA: TGTGCCAGCAGCCCCCGGTCCCCACTAGCGGGACCCCGGGATGAGCAGTTCTTC
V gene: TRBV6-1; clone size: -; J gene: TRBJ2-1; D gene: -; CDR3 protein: CASSEFGGVSSYNEQFF; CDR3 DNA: TGTGCCAGCAGTGAATTCGGGGGCGTCAGCTCCTACAATGAGCAGTTCTTC
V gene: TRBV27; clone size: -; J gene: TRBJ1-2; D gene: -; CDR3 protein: CASSLTGYGGYTF; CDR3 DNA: TGTGCCAGCAGTTTGACAGGCTATGGGGGCTACACCTTC
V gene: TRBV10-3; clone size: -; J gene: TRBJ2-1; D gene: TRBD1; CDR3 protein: CAIGGDRVDNEQFF; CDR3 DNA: TGTGCCATCGGGGGGGACAGGGTAGATAATGAGCAGTTCTTC
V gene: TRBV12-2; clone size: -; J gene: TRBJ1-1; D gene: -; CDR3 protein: CASRLRGQGWNTEAFF; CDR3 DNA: TGTGCAAGTCGCTTGCGAGGTCAGGGCTGGAACACTGAAGCTTTCTTT
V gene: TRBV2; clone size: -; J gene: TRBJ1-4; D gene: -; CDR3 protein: CASSDRVEKLFF; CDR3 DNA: TGTGCCAGCAGTGACAGGGTTGAAAAACTGTTTTTT
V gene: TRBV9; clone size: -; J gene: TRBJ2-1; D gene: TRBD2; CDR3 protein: CASSATTSGRAHEQFF; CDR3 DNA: TGTGCCAGCAGCGCTACTACTAGCGGGAGGGCTCATGAGCAGTTCTTC
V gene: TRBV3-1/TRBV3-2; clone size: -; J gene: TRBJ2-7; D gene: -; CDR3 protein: CASSRGRSSYEQYF; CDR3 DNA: TGTGCCAGCAGTCGGGGAAGGAGCTCCTACGAGCAGTACTTC
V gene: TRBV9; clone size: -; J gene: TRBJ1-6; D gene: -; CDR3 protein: CASSVGSGSNSPLHF; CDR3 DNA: TGTGCCAGCAGCGTAGGGTCAGGGAGTAATTCACCCCTCCACTTT
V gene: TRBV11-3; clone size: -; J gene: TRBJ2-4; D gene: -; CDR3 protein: CASSLVRDSLQYF; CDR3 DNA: TGTGCCAGCAGCTTAGTTCGAGACTCCCTTCAGTACTTC
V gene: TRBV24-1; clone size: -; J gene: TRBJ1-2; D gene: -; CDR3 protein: CATSDSGAPNYGYTF; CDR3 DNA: TGTGCCACCAGTGATTCCGGGGCACCTAACTATGGCTACACCTTC
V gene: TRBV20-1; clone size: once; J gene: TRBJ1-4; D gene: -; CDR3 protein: CSASSRLGNEKLFF; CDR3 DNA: TGCAGTGCTAGTAGCAGGCTAGGGAATGAAAAACTGTTTTTT
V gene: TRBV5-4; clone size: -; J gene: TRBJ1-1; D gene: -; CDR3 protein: CASSSNTGTEAFF; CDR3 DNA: TGTGCCAGCAGCTCCAATACCGGGACTGAAGCTTTCTTT
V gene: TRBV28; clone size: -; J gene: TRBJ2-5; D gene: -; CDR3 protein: CASSFGGTETQYF; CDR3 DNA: TGTGCCAGCAGTTTTGGGGGTACGGAGACCCAGTACTTC
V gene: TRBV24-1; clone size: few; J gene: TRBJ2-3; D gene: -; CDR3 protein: CATKEEHTDTQYF; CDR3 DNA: TGTGCCACCAAGGAGGAACACACAGATACGCAGTATTTT
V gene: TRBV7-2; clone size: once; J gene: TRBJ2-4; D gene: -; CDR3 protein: CASSFQTRGDIQYF; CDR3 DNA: TGTGCCAGCAGCTTTCAGACCCGAGGGGACATTCAGTACTTC
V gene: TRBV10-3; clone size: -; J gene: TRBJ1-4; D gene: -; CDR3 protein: CAIRGVETNEKLFF; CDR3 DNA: TGTGCCATCAGAGGGGTTGAAACTAATGAAAAACTGTTTTTT